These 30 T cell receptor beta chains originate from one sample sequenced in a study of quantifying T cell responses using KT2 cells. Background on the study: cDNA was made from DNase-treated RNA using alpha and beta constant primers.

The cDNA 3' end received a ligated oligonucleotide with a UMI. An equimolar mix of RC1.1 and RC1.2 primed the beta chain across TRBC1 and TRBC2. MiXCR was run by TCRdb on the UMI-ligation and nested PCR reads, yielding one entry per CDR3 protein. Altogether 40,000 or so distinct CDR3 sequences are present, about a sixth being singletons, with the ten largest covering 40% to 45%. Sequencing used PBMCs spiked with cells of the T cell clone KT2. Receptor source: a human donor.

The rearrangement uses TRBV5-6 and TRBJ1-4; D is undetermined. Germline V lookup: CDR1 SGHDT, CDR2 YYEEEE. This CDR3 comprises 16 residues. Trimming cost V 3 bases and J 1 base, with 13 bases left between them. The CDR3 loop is CASSYLPDGTNEKLFF. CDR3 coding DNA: TGTGCCAGCAGCTACCTCCCGGACGGAACTAATGAAAAACTGTTTTTT.

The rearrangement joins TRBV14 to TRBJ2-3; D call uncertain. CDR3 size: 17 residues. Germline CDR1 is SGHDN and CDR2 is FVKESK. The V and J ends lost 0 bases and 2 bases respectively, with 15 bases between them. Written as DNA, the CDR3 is TGTGCCAGCAGCCAAGATCTTATCGGGCCCCCCACAGATACGCAGTATTTT. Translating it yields CASSQDLIGPPTDTQYF. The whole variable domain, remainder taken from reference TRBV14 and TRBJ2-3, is EAGVTQFPSHSVIEKGQTVTLRCDPISGHDNLYWYRRVMGKEIKFLLHFVKESKQDESGMPNNRFLAERTGGTYSTLKVQPAELEDSGVYFCASSQDLIGPPTDTQYFGPGTRLTVL.

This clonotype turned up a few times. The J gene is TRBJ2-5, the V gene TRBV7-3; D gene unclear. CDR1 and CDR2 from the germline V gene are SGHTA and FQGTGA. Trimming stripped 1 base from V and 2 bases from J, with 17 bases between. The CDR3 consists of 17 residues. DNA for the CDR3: TGTGCCAGCAGCTTAAACCCTCGAGAAGGAGCGCAAGAGACCCAGTACTTC. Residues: CASSLNPREGAQETQYF.

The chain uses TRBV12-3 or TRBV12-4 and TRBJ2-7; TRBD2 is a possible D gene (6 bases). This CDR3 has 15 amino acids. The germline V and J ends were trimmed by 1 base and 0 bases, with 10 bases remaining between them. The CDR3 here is CASSLVGGNSYEQYF. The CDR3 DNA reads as TGTGCCAGCAGTTTAGTCGGGGGAAACTCCTACGAGCAGTACTTC.

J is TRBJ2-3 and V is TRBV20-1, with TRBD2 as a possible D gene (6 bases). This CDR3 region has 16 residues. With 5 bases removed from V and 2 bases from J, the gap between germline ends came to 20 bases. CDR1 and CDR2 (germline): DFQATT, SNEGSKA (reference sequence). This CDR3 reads CSAPGSRGRFTDTQYF. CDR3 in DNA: TGCAGTGCTCCCGGTTCGCGGGGACGTTTCACAGATACGCAGTATTTT.

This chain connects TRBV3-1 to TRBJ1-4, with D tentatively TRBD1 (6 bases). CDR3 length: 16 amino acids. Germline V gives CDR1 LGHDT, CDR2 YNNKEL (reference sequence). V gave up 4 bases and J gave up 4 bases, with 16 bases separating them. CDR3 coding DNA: TGTGCCAGCAGCCCCAGACCGACAGGCTTTAATGAAAAACTGTTTTTT. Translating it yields CASSPRPTGFNEKLFF.

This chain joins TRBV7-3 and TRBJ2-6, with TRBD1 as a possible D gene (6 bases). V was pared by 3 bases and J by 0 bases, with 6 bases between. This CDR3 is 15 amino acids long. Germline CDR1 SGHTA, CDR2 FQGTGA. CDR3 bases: TGTGCCAGCAGCTTCAGGGGCTCTGGGGCCAACGTCCTGACTTTC. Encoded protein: CASSFRGSGANVLTF.

The CDR3 protein is CSVEVSSRYNEQFF. In nucleotides, the CDR3 is TGCAGCGTTGAAGTCTCTAGCCGCTACAATGAGCAGTTCTTC. V is TRBV29-1 and J is TRBJ2-1; a weak D match, TRBD2 (5 bases). Germline loops: CDR1 SQVTM, CDR2 ANQGSEA. V lost 1 base to trimming and J lost 3 bases, with 10 bases between them. The CDR3 extends over 14 amino acids.

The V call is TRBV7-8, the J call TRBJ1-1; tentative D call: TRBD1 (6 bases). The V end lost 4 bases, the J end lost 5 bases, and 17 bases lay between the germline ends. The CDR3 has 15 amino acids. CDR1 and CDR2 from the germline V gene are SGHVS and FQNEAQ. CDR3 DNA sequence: TGTGCCAGCAGCTCCGACCTGGGAAGGGGGACTGAAGCTTTCTTT. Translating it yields CASSSDLGRGTEAFF.

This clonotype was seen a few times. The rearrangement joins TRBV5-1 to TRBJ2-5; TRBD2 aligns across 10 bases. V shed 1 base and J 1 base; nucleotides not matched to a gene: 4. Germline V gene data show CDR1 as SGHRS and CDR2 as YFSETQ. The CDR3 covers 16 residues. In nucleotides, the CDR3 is TGCGCCAGCAGCTTGCGGCCTAGCGGGAGCCAAGAGACCCAGTACTTC. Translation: CASSLRPSGSQETQYF.

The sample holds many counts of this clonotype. The CDR3 coding sequence is TGTGCCAGCGGGGCAGTTGAGCCCGGCACAGATACGCAGTATTTT. Protein product: CASGAVEPGTDTQYF. The genes are TRBV6-1 and TRBJ2-3, with TRBD1 as a possible D gene (5 bases). This CDR3 comprises 15 residues. V gave up 8 bases and J gave up 1 base, with 16 bases separating them. The V gene's germline CDR1 is MNHNS and CDR2 SASEGT.

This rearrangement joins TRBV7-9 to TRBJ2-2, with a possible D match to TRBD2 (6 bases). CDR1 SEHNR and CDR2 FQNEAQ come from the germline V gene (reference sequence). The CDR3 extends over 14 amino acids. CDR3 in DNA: TGTAGTTGTACGGGACTTTCGAACACCGGGGAGCTGTTTTTT. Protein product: CSCTGLSNTGELFF.

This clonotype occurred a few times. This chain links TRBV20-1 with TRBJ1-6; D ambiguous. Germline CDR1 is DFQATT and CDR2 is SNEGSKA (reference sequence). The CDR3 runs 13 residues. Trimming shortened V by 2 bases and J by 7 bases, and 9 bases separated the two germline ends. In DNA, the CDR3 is TGCAGTGCTAGACAGTACCCCAATTCACCCCTCCACTTT. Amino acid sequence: CSARQYPNSPLHF.

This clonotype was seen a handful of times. The CDR3 nucleotides read TGTGCCACCAGTGATTTTGTGGGGCGTTCAGTTGAGCAGTTCTTC. This sequence encodes CATSDFVGRSVEQFF. V gene TRBV24-1 combines with J gene TRBJ2-1; maybe TRBD1 (5 bases). Germline values: CDR1 KGHDR, CDR2 SFDVKD. CDR3 length: 15 amino acids. Trimming removed 1 base from V and 9 bases from J, with 15 bases in between.

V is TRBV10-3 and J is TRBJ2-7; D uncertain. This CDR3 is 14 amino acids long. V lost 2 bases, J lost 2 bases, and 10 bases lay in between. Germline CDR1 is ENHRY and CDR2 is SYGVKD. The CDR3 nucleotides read TGTGCCATCAGTGAGGTTACAGCTACCTACGAGCAGTACTTC. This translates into CAISEVTATYEQYF.

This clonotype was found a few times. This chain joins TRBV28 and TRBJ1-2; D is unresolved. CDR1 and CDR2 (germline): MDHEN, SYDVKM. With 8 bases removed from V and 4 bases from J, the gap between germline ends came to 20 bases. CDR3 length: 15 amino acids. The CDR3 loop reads CASPPLTPRSYGYTF. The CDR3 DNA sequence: TGTGCCAGCCCTCCTTTGACTCCACGGAGCTATGGCTACACCTTC.

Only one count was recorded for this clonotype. The CDR3 bases are TGTGCCAGCAGCCCGGGGGACAGGGCTTTCCGGGTCGAGCAGTTCTTC. Translating it yields CASSPGDRAFRVEQFF. The chain joins TRBV5-4 to TRBJ2-1, with 9 bases identical to TRBD1. The CDR3 runs 16 residues. Trimming took 4 bases from V and 10 from J; bases not matched to a gene: 15. Germline V gene lookup returns CDR1 SGHNT and CDR2 YYREEE (reference sequence).

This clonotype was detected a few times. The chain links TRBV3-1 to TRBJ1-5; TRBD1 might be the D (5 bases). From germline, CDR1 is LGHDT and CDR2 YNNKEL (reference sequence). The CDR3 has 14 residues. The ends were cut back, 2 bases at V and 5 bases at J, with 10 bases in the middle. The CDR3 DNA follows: TGTGCCAGCAGCCAAAGGGGTCGCGATCAGCCCCAGCATTTT. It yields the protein CASSQRGRDQPQHF.

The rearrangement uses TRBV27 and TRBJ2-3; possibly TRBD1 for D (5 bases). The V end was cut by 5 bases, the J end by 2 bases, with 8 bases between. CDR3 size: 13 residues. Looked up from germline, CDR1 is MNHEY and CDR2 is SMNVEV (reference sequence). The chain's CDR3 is CASSNRITDTQYF. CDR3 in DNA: TGTGCCAGCAGTAACAGGATCACAGATACGCAGTATTTT.

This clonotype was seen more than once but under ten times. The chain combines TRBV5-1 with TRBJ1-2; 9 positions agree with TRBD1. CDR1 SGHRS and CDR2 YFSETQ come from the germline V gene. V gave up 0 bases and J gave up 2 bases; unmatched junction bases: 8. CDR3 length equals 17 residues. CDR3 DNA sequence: TGCGCCAGCAGCTTGGGTGTCCCGGGACAGGGAAACTATGGCTACACCTTC. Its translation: CASSLGVPGQGNYGYTF.

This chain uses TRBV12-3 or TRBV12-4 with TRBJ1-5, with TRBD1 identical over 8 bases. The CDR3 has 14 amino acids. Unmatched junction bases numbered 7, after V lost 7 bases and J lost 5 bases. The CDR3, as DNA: TGTGCCAGCAACAAACAGGGGGACTATCAGCCCCAGCATTTT. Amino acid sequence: CASNKQGDYQPQHF.

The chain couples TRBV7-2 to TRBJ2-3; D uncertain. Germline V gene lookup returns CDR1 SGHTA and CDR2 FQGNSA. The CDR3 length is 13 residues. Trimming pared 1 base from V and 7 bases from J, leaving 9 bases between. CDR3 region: CASSLGRANTQYF. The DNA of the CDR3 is TGTGCCAGCAGCTTAGGTAGAGCCAATACGCAGTATTTT.

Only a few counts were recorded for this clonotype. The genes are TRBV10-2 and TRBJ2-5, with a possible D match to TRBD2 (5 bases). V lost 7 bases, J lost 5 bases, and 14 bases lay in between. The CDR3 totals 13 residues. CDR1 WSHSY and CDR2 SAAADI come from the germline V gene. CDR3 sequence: CASMLTRRETQYF. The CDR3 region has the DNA TGCGCCAGCATGCTCACTAGAAGGGAGACCCAGTACTTC.

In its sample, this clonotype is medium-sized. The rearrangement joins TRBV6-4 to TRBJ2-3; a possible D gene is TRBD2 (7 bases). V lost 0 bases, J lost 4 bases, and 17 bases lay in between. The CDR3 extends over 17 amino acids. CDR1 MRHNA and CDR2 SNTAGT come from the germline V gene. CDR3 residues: CASSDSSSGEGADTQYF. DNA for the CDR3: TGTGCCAGCAGTGACTCTTCTAGCGGAGAGGGGGCAGATACGCAGTATTTT.

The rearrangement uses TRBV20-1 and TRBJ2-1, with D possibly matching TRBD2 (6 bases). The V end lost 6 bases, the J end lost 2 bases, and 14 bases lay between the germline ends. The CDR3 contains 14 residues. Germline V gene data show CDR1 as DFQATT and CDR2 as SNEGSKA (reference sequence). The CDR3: CSAVRASAYNEQFF. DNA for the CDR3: TGCAGTGCAGTTCGGGCTAGCGCCTACAATGAGCAGTTCTTC.

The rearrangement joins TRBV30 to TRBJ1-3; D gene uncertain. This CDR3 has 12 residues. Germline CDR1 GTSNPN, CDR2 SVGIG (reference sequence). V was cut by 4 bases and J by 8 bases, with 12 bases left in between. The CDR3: CAWTITPDTIYF. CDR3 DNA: TGTGCCTGGACCATTACTCCGGACACCATATATTTT.

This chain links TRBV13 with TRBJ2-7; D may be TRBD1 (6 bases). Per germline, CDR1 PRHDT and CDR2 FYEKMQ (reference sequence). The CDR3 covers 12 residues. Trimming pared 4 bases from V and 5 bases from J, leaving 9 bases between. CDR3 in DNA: TGTGCCAGCAGCTCCCGACAGGACGAGCAGTACTTC. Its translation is CASSSRQDEQYF.

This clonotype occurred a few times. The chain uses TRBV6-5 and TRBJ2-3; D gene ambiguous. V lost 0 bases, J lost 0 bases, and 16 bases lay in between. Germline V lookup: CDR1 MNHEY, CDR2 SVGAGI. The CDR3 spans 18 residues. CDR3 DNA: TGTGCCAGCAGTTACTCGATCGGTCCAAGGGATAGCACAGATACGCAGTATTTT. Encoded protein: CASSYSIGPRDSTDTQYF.

The CDR3 nucleotides read TGTGCCAGCAGTGAAACGGCTAACTATGGCTACACCTTC. Translated, it gives CASSETANYGYTF. The rearrangement links TRBV2 to TRBJ1-2, with D unclear. Trimming removed 2 bases at V and 0 bases at J, with 4 bases between. CDR1 is SNHLY, CDR2 FYNNEI, per germline. The CDR3 length is 13 residues.

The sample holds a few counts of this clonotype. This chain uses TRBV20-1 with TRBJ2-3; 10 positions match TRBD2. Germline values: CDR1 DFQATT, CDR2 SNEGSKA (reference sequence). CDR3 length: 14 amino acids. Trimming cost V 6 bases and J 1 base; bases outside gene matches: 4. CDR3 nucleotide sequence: TGCAGTGCGGATGGGACTAGCGGCACAGATACGCAGTATTTT. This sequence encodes CSADGTSGTDTQYF.